The 24 T cell receptor beta chains presented below share a single source sample, sequenced in a study of T cells in localized non-small cell lung cancer. Profiling relied on immunoSEQ multiplex PCR, and the TCRdb table lists in-frame clones only, not all of them. The sample lists 2,500 to 3,000 clones, roughly 27% occurring once. The sample consisted of lung tumor tissue, taken before any cancer treatment. All receptors come from a female donor aged 60 or older with stage I lung adenocarcinoma.

The chain couples TRBV12-5 to TRBJ1-5; D not certain. The CDR3 covers 11 residues. Deletions cut 6 bases from V and 5 bases from J, with 5 bases between. Germline V gene lookup returns CDR1 LGHNT and CDR2 FRNRAP. CDR3: CASGPDQPQHF. The CDR3 DNA reads as TGTGCTAGTGGCCCTGATCAGCCCCAGCATTTT.

The V and J genes are TRBV28 and TRBJ2-1; maybe TRBD2 (6 bases). The CDR3 length is 14 residues. V lost 3 bases, J lost 9 bases, and 15 bases lay in between. The germline V gene encodes CDR1 MDHEN and CDR2 SYDVKM. CDR3 loop: CASSFNGRGIEQFF. Written as DNA, the CDR3 is TGTGCCAGCAGTTTTAACGGGAGAGGTATTGAGCAGTTCTTC.

The V gene is TRBV19, the J gene TRBJ1-3; TRBD1 agrees at 7 bases. The CDR3 runs to 15 residues. The V gene end was trimmed by 3 bases and the J gene end by 2 bases; junction bases not matched to a gene: 4. Germline CDR1 and CDR2: LNHDA and SQIVND (reference sequence). The CDR3 nucleotides read TGTGCCAGTAGTATGGGCCAGGGGGCTGGAAACACCATATATTTT. This encodes CASSMGQGAGNTIYF. The full variable domain, rest sourced from reference TRBV19 and TRBJ1-3, is DGGITQSPKYLFRKEGQNVTLSCEQNLNHDAMYWYRQDPGQGLRLIYYSQIVNDFQKGDIAEGYSVSREKKESFPLTVTSAQKNPTAFYLCASSMGQGAGNTIYFGEGSWLTVV.

In this sample, this clone turned up a few times. The rearrangement joins TRBV6-8 to TRBJ2-1, with 14 bases matching TRBD2. Trimming cost V 10 bases and J 0 bases; bases outside gene matches: 8. The CDR3 is made up of 17 amino acids. Germline values: CDR1 MNHGY, CDR2 SAAAGT. The CDR3 loop reads CAIRGTSGSSSYNEQFF. In DNA, the CDR3 is TGTGCCATCAGGGGGACTAGCGGGAGCAGCTCCTACAATGAGCAGTTCTTC.

The chain couples TRBV11-3 to TRBJ2-3; 15 bases align to TRBD2. The V gene end was trimmed by 5 bases and the J gene end by 5 bases; junction bases not matched to a gene: 11. Germline CDR1 and CDR2: SGHNT and YENEEA. The CDR3 has 18 amino acids. The CDR3 DNA follows: TGTGCCAGCAGCCAGGGACTAGCGGGAGGTCTCCCCCTAGATACGCAGTATTTT. This codes for CASSQGLAGGLPLDTQYF. Supplemented by reference TRBV11-3 and TRBJ2-3, the full variable domain reads EAGVVQSPRYKIIEKKQPVAFWCNPISGHNTLYWYLQNLGQGPELLIRYENEEAVDDSQLPKDRFSAERLKGVDSTLKIQPAELGDSAVYLCASSQGLAGGLPLDTQYFGPGTRLTVL.

This chain uses TRBV10-2 with TRBJ2-6; the D call may be TRBD1 or TRBD2 (6 bases each). The germline CDR1 and CDR2 sequences are WSHSY and SAAADI. CDR3 length: 15 residues. Trimming removed 3 bases from V and 3 bases from J, with 9 bases in between. The CDR3 here is CASSEGGGGANVLTF. CDR3 in DNA: TGCGCCAGCAGTGAAGGGGGAGGTGGGGCCAACGTCCTGACTTTC.

The chain carries TRBV6-8 and TRBJ1-2, with 7 bases aligning to TRBD1. This CDR3 spans 12 amino acids. The germline gives CDR1 MNHGY, CDR2 SAAAGT. Trimming removed 8 bases from V and 7 bases from J; junction bases left unmatched: 7. Written as DNA, the CDR3 is TGTGCCAGCGGTAGGGGGCAGGGTGGCTACACCTTC. As protein: CASGRGQGGYTF.

The chain has TRBV18 and TRBJ2-5, with TRBD1 matching over 8 bases. With 2 bases clipped from V and 4 bases from J, the junction kept 9 bases outside the gene matches. The germline V gene has CDR1 KGHSH and CDR2 LQKENI. The CDR3 runs 16 residues. The CDR3 DNA reads TGTGCCAGCTCACCAAGGGCAGGGGGCTTTGGAGAGACCCAGTACTTC. The encoded protein is CASSPRAGGFGETQYF.

J is TRBJ2-7 and V is TRBV6-8; 8 nucleotides agree with TRBD1. CDR1 is MNHGY, CDR2 SAAAGT, per germline. The ends lost 8 bases at V and 4 bases at J; junction bases unmatched: 10. The CDR3 covers 14 residues. The CDR3 DNA reads TGTGCCAGCGACCTCCACAGGGGGATGTACGAGCAGTACTTC. Translating it yields CASDLHRGMYEQYF.

This chain connects TRBV12-5 to TRBJ1-5; D not resolved. The germline gives CDR1 LGHNT, CDR2 FRNRAP. Trimming stripped 6 bases from V and 0 bases from J, with 12 bases between. This CDR3 has 15 residues. The CDR3 region is CASGRDGNSNQPQHF. CDR3 bases: TGTGCTAGTGGCCGCGACGGGAATAGCAATCAGCCCCAGCATTTT. The full variable domain, completed using reference TRBV12-5 and TRBJ1-5, is DARVTQTPRHKVTEMGQEVTMRCQPILGHNTVFWYRQTMMQGLELLAYFRNRAPLDDSGMPKDRFSAEMPDATLATLKIQPSEPRDSAVYFCASGRDGNSNQPQHFGDGTRLSIL.

This clone was detected only a few times. The V gene is TRBV11-3, the J gene TRBJ1-4; perhaps TRBD1 as D (6 bases). Germline CDR1 SGHNT, CDR2 YENEEA. V was shortened by 6 bases and J by 0 bases, with 14 bases between the two germline ends. CDR3 length: 16 residues. CDR3 in amino acids: CASSRQRGSTNEKLFF. CDR3 sequence (DNA): TGTGCCAGCAGTCGACAGAGGGGGTCAACTAATGAAAAACTGTTTTTT.

By share, this clone counts as medium-sized. V is TRBV6-8 and J is TRBJ2-7; unclear D gene. Trimming removed 4 bases from V and 0 bases from J, with 7 bases in between. Germline CDR1 is MNHGY and CDR2 is SAAAGT. The length of the CDR3 is 13 residues. The DNA for the CDR3 is TGTGCCAGCAGTTTTCATAGCTCCTACGAGCAGTACGTC. It translates to CASSFHSSYEQYV.

The chain is built from TRBV14 and TRBJ1-4, with TRBD1 matching over 7 bases. CDR3 length: 12 amino acids. The trim removed 4 bases at V and 10 bases at J, leaving 3 bases unmatched. The germline V gene encodes CDR1 SGHDN and CDR2 FVKESK. The DNA for the CDR3 is TGTGCCAGCAGCCGAGGGGGCTTAAAACTGTTTTTT. It encodes CASSRGGLKLFF.

The table lists this clone with a few counts. The chain carries TRBV6-8 and TRBJ2-5; TRBD1 might be the D (5 bases). The V gene lost 2 bases and the J gene lost 7 bases, with 17 bases spanning the gap. CDR3 length: 15 residues. The germline V gene has CDR1 MNHGY and CDR2 SAAAGT. The CDR3 loop reads CASSYDPTGLRTQYF. The DNA of the CDR3 is TGTGCCAGCAGTTACGACCCTACAGGTTTGAGGACCCAGTACTTC.

The chain employs TRBV19 and TRBJ2-2; TRBD1 is a possible D gene (5 bases). The CDR3 covers 16 residues. V lost 3 bases and J lost 0, with 11 bases in between. Germline CDR1 is LNHDA and CDR2 is SQIVND (reference sequence). The CDR3 sequence: CASSIPFRANTGELFF. The CDR3 region has the DNA TGTGCCAGTAGTATCCCTTTCAGGGCGAACACCGGGGAGCTGTTTTTT. The complete variable domain, with remaining parts taken from reference TRBV19 and TRBJ2-2, reads DGGITQSPKYLFRKEGQNVTLSCEQNLNHDAMYWYRQDPGQGLRLIYYSQIVNDFQKGDIAEGYSVSREKKESFPLTVTSAQKNPTAFYLCASSIPFRANTGELFFGEGSRLTVL.

The chain has TRBV19 and TRBJ1-2; no firm D call. Trimming took 5 bases from V and 5 from J, leaving 21 bases between them. The CDR3 is made up of 16 amino acids. Germline values: CDR1 LNHDA, CDR2 SQIVND (reference sequence). The CDR3 spells CASSPRMGGDSYGYTF. As DNA, the CDR3 is TGTGCCAGTAGTCCCCGGATGGGCGGAGATTCTTATGGCTACACCTTC.

The gene calls are TRBV11-3 and TRBJ2-2, with 7 bases lining up with TRBD1. Germline assignment: CDR1 SGHNT and CDR2 YENEEA. The V segment lost 5 bases and the J segment 2 bases; nucleotides outside the gene matches: 5. The CDR3 extends over 15 amino acids. The CDR3 DNA sequence: TGTGCCAGCAGCAAAGACAGGGTTAACACCGGGGAGCTGTTTTTT. Translation gives CASSKDRVNTGELFF.

This clone is judged large. The chain uses TRBV6-1 and TRBJ1-3; weak D call: TRBD1 (5 bases). The length of the CDR3 is 18 residues. The V and J ends lost 1 base and 0 bases respectively, with 16 bases between them. Germline V gene data show CDR1 as MNHNS and CDR2 as SASEGT. In DNA form, the CDR3 reads TGTGCCAGCAGTGAAGTGGACACCTTGGGCAGCTCTGGAAACACCATATATTTT. Protein product: CASSEVDTLGSSGNTIYF.

The V and J genes are TRBV7-1 and TRBJ2-4; TRBD2 aligns across 10 bases. TRBV7-1 counts as an open reading frame of uncertain function. CDR3 size: 13 residues. V lost 4 bases, J lost 7 bases, and 1 base stayed unmatched. CDR3 amino acids: CASSFSGRNIQYF. CDR3 DNA: TGTGCCAGCAGCTTTAGCGGGAGGAACATTCAGTACTTC.

The chain recombines TRBV5-1 with TRBJ1-2; 12 bases fit TRBD1. This CDR3 comprises 15 residues. With 1 base clipped from V and 8 bases from J, the junction kept 6 bases outside the gene matches. Germline lookup yields CDR1 SGHRS and CDR2 YFSETQ. The CDR3 region has the DNA TGCGCCAGCAGCTTGAACTCCGGGACAGGGGGCGGCTACACCTTC. As protein: CASSLNSGTGGGYTF.

This clone is medium-sized by share. This rearrangement joins TRBV12-5 to TRBJ2-5, with a possible D match to TRBD2 (5 bases). The CDR3 is 14 residues long. CDR1 is LGHNT and CDR2 is FRNRAP in the germline V gene. Here the CDR3 DNA reads TGTGCCAGCATTGTACTCGTTGAGGGTGAGACCCAGTACTTC. Translated: CASIVLVEGETQYF.

This clone was picked up a small number of times. The V gene is TRBV7-2, the J gene TRBJ2-3, with D hard to call. Trimming removed 3 bases at V and 4 bases at J, with 8 bases between. The germline V gene has CDR1 SGHTA and CDR2 FQGNSA. This CDR3 contains 13 residues. The CDR3, as DNA: TGTGCCAGCAGCTTTTCCCCGGCAGATACGCAGTATTTT. It encodes CASSFSPADTQYF.

The chain has TRBV30 and TRBJ2-7, with D hard to call. The CDR3 is 11 amino acids. Germline V gives CDR1 GTSNPN, CDR2 SVGIG (reference sequence). V lost 1 base, J lost 3 bases, and 4 bases lay in between. The CDR3 spells CAWSALYEQYF. CDR3 in DNA: TGTGCCTGGAGTGCCCTCTACGAGCAGTACTTC.

This rearrangement joins TRBV18 to TRBJ1-5; 8 bases fit TRBD1. The ends lost 6 bases at V and 5 bases at J; junction bases unmatched: 15. Germline values: CDR1 KGHSH, CDR2 LQKENI. The CDR3 runs 17 residues. The CDR3 region has the DNA TGTGCCAGCTCCCCCCAGGGGGCCAGAACAATTGATCAGCCCCAGCATTTT. Its translation: CASSPQGARTIDQPQHF.